This TCR beta chain was obtained from a study of lymphopenia after photon versus proton radiotherapy. Data came from immunoSEQ multiplex PCR; TCRdb stores just in-frame clones and leaves some out. The sample yields about 65,000 clones, about 89% seen once. The TCR was taken from a man older than 75 with esophageal cancer. The sequencing used peripheral blood, collected from a patient treated with proton-based radiotherapy.

The CDR3 DNA follows: TGCGCCAGCAGCTTGGCCTACTCCGGTTTCGGCACAGATACGCAGTATTTT. Translating it yields CASSLAYSGFGTDTQYF. V is TRBV5-1 and J is TRBJ2-3; D remains unclear. The CDR3 extends over 17 amino acids. Trimming removed 0 bases at V and 1 base at J, with 15 bases between. Germline V gene sequence: CDR1 SGHRS, CDR2 YFSETQ.